The 22 T cell receptor beta chains listed next were all sequenced from one sample in a study of T cell responses to AZD1222 COVID-19 vaccine. The data were produced by immunoSEQ multiplex PCR, yet TCRdb's version contains in-frame clones alone and is incomplete. The top ten hold 15% to 20% of the sample, which has 110,000 or so clones, around 84% seen once. The material was peripheral blood, obtained 28 days after the second AZD1222 dose. These receptors originate from an adult who received the AZD1222 COVID-19 vaccine.

The CDR3 DNA reads TGTGCCAGCAGTTCTCAGGGCTACTCTGGAAACACCATATATTTT. Its translation is CASSSQGYSGNTIYF. The V and J genes are TRBV6-5 and TRBJ1-3; possibly TRBD1 for D (5 bases). V gave up 4 bases and J gave up 0 bases, with 10 bases separating them. The CDR3 runs to 15 residues. In germline, CDR1 is MNHEY, CDR2 SVGAGI.

The V gene is TRBV4-1, the J gene TRBJ1-5; 7 nucleotides match TRBD1. The germline V gene has CDR1 MGHRA and CDR2 YSYEKL. The CDR3 contains 17 residues. V shed 5 bases, J shed 6 bases, and the junction held 16 bases outside the gene matches. The CDR3 protein is CASSLSFTRGPGQPQHF. The CDR3 DNA reads TGCGCCAGCAGCTTAAGTTTTACGAGGGGGCCAGGTCAGCCCCAGCATTTT.

Regarding this clone: In the same sample, other DNA sequences code for this CDR3. J is TRBJ1-3 and V is TRBV12-3 or TRBV12-4; D gene ambiguous. The CDR3 length is 12 residues. V was shortened by 6 bases and J by 3 bases, with 6 bases between the two germline ends. The CDR3 spells CASSRSGNTIYF. CDR3 nucleotides: TGTGCCAGCAGCCGGAGTGGAAACACCATATATTTT.

J is TRBJ2-2 and V is TRBV7-9; D gene unclear. This CDR3 region has 10 residues. CDR1 and CDR2 (germline): SEHNR, FQNEAQ (reference sequence). The CDR3 bases are TGTGTGGGGTACACCGGGGAGCTGTTTTTT. It specifies CVGYTGELFF.

The chain has TRBV15 and TRBJ2-1; D call uncertain. Trimming left V 2 bases short and J 8 bases short, with 7 bases between. The V gene's germline CDR1 is LNHNV and CDR2 YYDKDF (reference sequence). The CDR3 runs to 12 residues. The CDR3 coding sequence is TGTGCCACCAGCAGACCCCCGGATGAGCAGTTCTTC. It specifies CATSRPPDEQFF.

The chain is built from TRBV4-3 and TRBJ1-1; 8 bases fit TRBD1. V was pared by 4 bases and J by 5 bases, with 6 bases of the junction left unmatched. Germline V gives CDR1 LGHNA, CDR2 YSLEER. The CDR3 extends over 14 amino acids. The CDR3 loop reads CASSPPDRATEAFF. CDR3 in DNA: TGCGCCAGCAGCCCCCCGGACAGGGCTACTGAAGCTTTCTTT.

The chain combines TRBV6-4 with TRBJ2-2, with 8 bases matching TRBD1. The CDR3 is 14 residues long. V gave up 5 bases and J gave up 4 bases; unmatched junction bases: 3. Per germline, CDR1 MRHNA and CDR2 SNTAGT. CDR3 DNA sequence: TGTGCCAGCAGTCTGGACAGGGTCACCGGGGAGCTGTTTTTT. It specifies CASSLDRVTGELFF.

The chain carries TRBV14 and TRBJ1-2, with 8 bases identical to TRBD1. CDR1 is SGHDN, CDR2 FVKESK, per germline. Trimming removed 4 bases from V and 6 bases from J; junction bases left unmatched: 10. This CDR3 is 15 amino acids long. DNA for the CDR3: TGTGCCAGCAGCCTTTTGACAGGGGTGTACGATGGCTACACCTTC. Protein: CASSLLTGVYDGYTF. The variable domain in full, completed from reference TRBV14 and TRBJ1-2, reads EAGVTQFPSHSVIEKGQTVTLRCDPISGHDNLYWYRRVMGKEIKFLLHFVKESKQDESGMPNNRFLAERTGGTYSTLKVQPAELEDSGVYFCASSLLTGVYDGYTFGSGTRLTVV.

V is TRBV19 and J is TRBJ1-6; D is uncertain. Per germline, CDR1 LNHDA and CDR2 SQIVND (reference sequence). The CDR3 consists of 15 residues. V lost 3 bases, J lost 8 bases, and 14 bases lay in between. The CDR3 spells CASSIMVATDSPLHF. The CDR3 nucleotides read TGTGCCAGTAGTATTATGGTAGCGACGGATTCACCCCTCCACTTT.

This clone was observed a few times. J is TRBJ2-3 and V is TRBV19; perhaps TRBD1 as D (6 bases). Trimming cost V 3 bases and J 3 bases, with 16 bases left between them. This CDR3 contains 16 residues. CDR1 is LNHDA and CDR2 is SQIVND in the germline V gene (reference sequence). CDR3 protein: CASSITGTWYTDTQYF. DNA of the CDR3: TGTGCCAGTAGTATTACCGGGACATGGTATACAGATACGCAGTATTTT.

This chain uses TRBV4-1 with TRBJ2-7; D is perhaps TRBD1 or TRBD2 (5 bases each). This CDR3 contains 16 residues. V was pared by 4 bases and J by 7 bases, with 23 bases between. The V gene's germline CDR1 is MGHRA and CDR2 YSYEKL. In DNA form, the CDR3 reads TGCGCCAGCAGCCGCGGACACGGTGGCGCCCCGGGGGAGCAGTACTTC. Translated, it gives CASSRGHGGAPGEQYF.

This chain joins TRBV14 and TRBJ2-7, with D unclear. V was trimmed by 4 bases and J by 6 bases, leaving 16 bases between them. Germline V lookup: CDR1 SGHDN, CDR2 FVKESK. The CDR3 has 14 residues. The CDR3 bases are TGTGCCAGCAGCCTAACCGGGCCCCCGGTCGAGCAGTACTTC. Amino acid sequence: CASSLTGPPVEQYF.

The chain links TRBV23-1 to TRBJ1-5, with 7 bases that match TRBD1. TRBV23-1 qualifies as an ORF whose function is uncertain. V was clipped by 2 bases and J by 0 bases; unmatched bases: 1. The CDR3 loop spans 15 amino acids. The chain's CDR3 is CASSQGDSSNQPQHF. CDR3 bases: TGCGCCAGCAGTCAAGGGGACAGTAGCAATCAGCCCCAGCATTTT.

The CDR3 DNA reads TGTGCCAGCAGCCTCATTGGGGGGGCCGTGGAGACCCAGTACTTC. Its protein product is CASSLIGGAVETQYF. The chain couples TRBV9 to TRBJ2-5; the D gene is possibly TRBD2 (7 bases). The CDR3 sequence is 15 residues long. Germline loops: CDR1 SGDLS, CDR2 YYNGEE. V was cut by 4 bases and J by 5 bases, with 18 bases left in between.

The genes are TRBV9 and TRBJ2-7; TRBD1 agrees at 9 bases. Looked up from germline, CDR1 is SGDLS and CDR2 is YYNGEE. The CDR3 runs to 15 residues. V shed 0 bases and J 2 bases; nucleotides not matched to a gene: 3. The CDR3 DNA reads TGTGCCAGCAGCGTAGCGGGGACAGGGACCTACGAGCAGTACTTC. The encoded protein is CASSVAGTGTYEQYF.

The V gene is TRBV7-6, the J gene TRBJ2-7; no clear D. V was pared by 4 bases and J by 0 bases, with 7 bases between. The CDR3 consists of 13 residues. CDR1 is SGHVS, CDR2 FNYEAQ, per germline. DNA of the CDR3: TGTGCCAGCAGCTCACCCCCCTCCTACGAGCAGTACTTC. It translates to CASSSPPSYEQYF. Full variable domain (remainder filled in from reference TRBV7-6 and TRBJ2-7): GAGVSQSPRYKVTKRGQDVALRCDPISGHVSLYWYRQALGQGPEFLTYFNYEAQQDKSGLPNDRFSAERPEGSISTLTIQRTEQRDSAMYRCASSSPPSYEQYFGPGTRLTVT.

J is TRBJ2-3 and V is TRBV27; D is undetermined. V was clipped by 6 bases and J by 4 bases, with 20 bases between them. Germline V gene lookup returns CDR1 MNHEY and CDR2 SMNVEV (reference sequence). The CDR3 covers 16 residues. CDR3 DNA: TGTGCCAGCAGCCGACGCGGCCCGGGTACTCCAGATACGCAGTATTTT. Amino acids: CASSRRGPGTPDTQYF.

The rearrangement uses TRBV9 and TRBJ2-5, with D perhaps matching TRBD1 or TRBD2 (6 bases each). Per germline, CDR1 SGDLS and CDR2 YYNGEE. V was clipped by 0 bases and J by 2 bases, with 11 bases between them. This CDR3 is built from 15 residues. The CDR3 DNA reads as TGTGCCAGCAGCGTAGTAGGGGGGAAGCAAGAGACCCAGTACTTC. Amino acid sequence: CASSVVGGKQETQYF.

The chain recombines TRBV6-1 with TRBJ1-5; 8 positions match TRBD1. V shed 2 bases, J shed 7 bases, and the junction held 13 bases outside the gene matches. This CDR3 has 17 residues. Germline V gene lookup returns CDR1 MNHNS and CDR2 SASEGT. In DNA form, the CDR3 reads TGTGCCAGCAGTGAATTGGTGGGCACAGGGGGTGTCCAGCCCCAGCATTTT. Translating it yields CASSELVGTGGVQPQHF.

The rearrangement joins TRBV27 to TRBJ2-7; perhaps TRBD2 as D (6 bases). The length of the CDR3 is 14 residues. Trimming removed 6 bases at V and 1 base at J, with 13 bases between. Germline CDR1 MNHEY, CDR2 SMNVEV (reference sequence). The chain's CDR3 is CASRPGTPSYEQYF. The CDR3 DNA reads TGTGCCAGCAGACCCGGGACTCCTTCCTACGAGCAGTACTTC.

J is TRBJ1-6 and V is TRBV14, with 7 bases aligning to TRBD1. J was trimmed by 9 bases and V by 5 bases; bases with no gene match: 10. The CDR3 has 15 amino acids. CDR1 and CDR2 (germline): SGHDN, FVKESK. This CDR3 reads CASSSQTGTVSPLHF. The DNA for the CDR3 is TGTGCCAGCAGCTCGCAGACAGGGACGGTTTCACCCCTCCACTTT.

This chain uses TRBV5-5 with TRBJ2-3; D uncertain. The germline CDR1 and CDR2 sequences are SGHKS and YYEKEE (reference sequence). With 4 bases removed from V and 0 bases from J, the gap between germline ends came to 15 bases. This CDR3 has 16 residues. In DNA form, the CDR3 reads TGTGCCAGCAGCCCTACTGGCGGAAGGAGCACAGATACGCAGTATTTT. Its protein product is CASSPTGGRSTDTQYF.